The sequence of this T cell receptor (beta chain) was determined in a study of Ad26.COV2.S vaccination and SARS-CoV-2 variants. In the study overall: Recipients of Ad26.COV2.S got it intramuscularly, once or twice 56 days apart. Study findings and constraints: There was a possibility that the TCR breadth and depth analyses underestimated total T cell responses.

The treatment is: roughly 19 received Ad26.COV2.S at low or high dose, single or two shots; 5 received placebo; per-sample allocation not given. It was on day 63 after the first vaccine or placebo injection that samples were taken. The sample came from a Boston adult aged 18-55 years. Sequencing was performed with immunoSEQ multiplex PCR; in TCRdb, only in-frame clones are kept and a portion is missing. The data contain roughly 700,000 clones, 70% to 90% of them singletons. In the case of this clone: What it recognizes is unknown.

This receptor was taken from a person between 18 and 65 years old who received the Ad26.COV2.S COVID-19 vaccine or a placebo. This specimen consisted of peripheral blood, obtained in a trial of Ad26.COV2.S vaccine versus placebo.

Here the CDR3 reads CASSQPSGGAEKLFF. Here the CDR3 DNA reads TGTGCCAGCAGCCAACCCTCGGGAGGAGCTGAAAAACTGTTTTTT. This chain links TRBV3-1 (or the pseudogene TRBV3-2) with TRBJ1-4; D is undetermined. V was pared by 2 bases and J by 7 bases, with 14 bases between. The CDR3 is 15 residues long. Germline CDR1 and CDR2: LGHDT and YNNKEL (reference sequence).